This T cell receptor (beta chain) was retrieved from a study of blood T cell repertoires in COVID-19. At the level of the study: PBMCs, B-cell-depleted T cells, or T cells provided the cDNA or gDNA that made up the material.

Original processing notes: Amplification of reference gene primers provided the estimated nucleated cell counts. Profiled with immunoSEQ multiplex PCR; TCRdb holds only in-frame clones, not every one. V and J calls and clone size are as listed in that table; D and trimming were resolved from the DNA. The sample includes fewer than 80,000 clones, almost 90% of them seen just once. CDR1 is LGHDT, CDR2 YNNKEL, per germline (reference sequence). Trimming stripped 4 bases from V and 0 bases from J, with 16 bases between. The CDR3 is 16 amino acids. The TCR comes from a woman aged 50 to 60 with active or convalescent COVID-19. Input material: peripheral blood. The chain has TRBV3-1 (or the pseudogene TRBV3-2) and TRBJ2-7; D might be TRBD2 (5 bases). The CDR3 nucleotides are TGTGCCAGCAGCCCCGAGACTACGCTCCTCTCCTACGAGCAGTACTTC. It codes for CASSPETTLLSYEQYF.